This T cell receptor beta chain was captured in a study of spatial heterogeneity in lung cancer. Study-level information: Unique TCR and UMI combinations averaged more than ten appearances each in raw reads.

CDR3 length: 19 amino acids. V lost 4 bases and J lost 8, with 30 bases in between. Germline V lookup: CDR1 MNHNY, CDR2 SVGAGI (reference sequence). This clonotype was picked up many times. The presence of a unique molecular identifier marked each TCR cDNA molecule. MiXCR, run by TCRdb on the 5' RACE reads, gives a single entry per CDR3 protein. Among about 2,100 distinct CDR3 sequences listed, around 8.7% were seen once. This sample's time point: sample taken at primary tumor resection. The approximately 72 donors had untreated early-stage non-small cell lung cancer. Whole RNA obtained from tumor, nontumor lung or frozen PBMC underwent sequencing without sorting.

This chain connects TRBV6-6 to TRBJ1-3, with TRBD1 as a possible D gene (6 bases). The receptor was isolated from a female donor with early-stage non-small cell lung cancer. The specimen comprised normal lung tissue next to the tumor, sampled at surgery. The CDR3 DNA reads as TGTGCCAGCAGTTTTCTCAGGGGCGAAGAACCTCGGAAGGGGTACACCATATATTTT. Its translation is CASSFLRGEEPRKGYTIYF.